This is a list of T cell receptor beta chains from one sample in a study of CXCR3-negative and CXCR3-positive naive CD8 T cells. TCRdb reprocessed the 5' RACE reads, keeping one entry per CDR3 protein, no DNA. The sample has about 120,000 distinct CDR3 sequences. Sequences were obtained from naive CXCR3+ CD8+ T cells from blood. These TCRs come from a human donor in good health. Some clones in this sample may be carry-over from other donors' samples. CDR3s include the opening cysteine and the closing phenylalanine or tryptophan.

TRBJ2-3 TRBV7-9 CASVVGRGKDTQYF
TRBJ2-3 TRBV7-8 CASSPDLGPDTQYF
TRBJ1-1 TRBV7-9 CASSYPGPHTEAFF
TRBJ1-2 TRBV15 CATSSGWGRSYGYTF
TRBJ2-5 TRBV11-2 CASRAGGKETQYF
TRBJ2-7 TRBV19 CASKTSGSLYF
TRBJ2-2 TRBV29-1 CSKTPYTGELFF
TRBJ1-1 TRBV7-9 CASGYLDTEAFF
TRBJ2-2 TRBV7-8 CASSLAVIGELFF
TRBJ2-7 TRBV27 CASSLFGLRGEQYF
TRBJ2-7 TRBV15 CATSRDTGHLDMEQYF
TRBJ2-5 TRBV5-1 CASSLLDTNYQETQYF
TRBJ2-1 TRBV7-9 CASRSISATISYNEQFF
TRBJ2-2 TRBV29-1 CSVPRSGVTGELFF
TRBJ2-2 TRBV28 CASSDLIQGTDGELFF
TRBJ2-1 TRBV30 CAWSVALWVEQFF
TRBJ2-7 TRBV6-2/TRBV6-3 CASSYEWDYEQYF
TRBJ1-3 TRBV6-5 CASSLGQPGNTIYF
TRBJ2-7 TRBV29-1 CSVEYLTGGRYEQYF
TRBJ2-2 TRBV7-6 CASSIIGPGAPPGELFF
TRBJ2-7 TRBV5-1 CASSSPGTGGPREQYF
TRBJ2-6 TRBV29-1 CSVEDGGPGAIVLTF
TRBJ2-1 TRBV7-8 CASSLLGGYNEQFF
TRBJ2-7 TRBV9 CASSVGFAYEQYF
TRBJ1-6 TRBV12-3/TRBV12-4 CASNQQGPGVSPLHF
TRBJ2-7 TRBV28 CASSLMDRGDEQYF
TRBJ1-5 TRBV15 CATSREGKGSQPQHF
TRBJ2-7 TRBV28 CASSPHRGGPAEQYF
TRBJ1-2 TRBV12-3/TRBV12-4 CAVRTNYGYTF
TRBJ2-3 TRBV12-3/TRBV12-4 CASSVATSGGTDTQYF
TRBJ1-1 TRBV5-1 CASSFGTRGNVFSNTEAFF
TRBJ2-5 TRBV10-2 CASSESDRGEETQYF
TRBJ2-1 TRBV10-3 CAISELKEGSKNNEQFF
TRBJ2-2 TRBV11-3 CASGLLGGSGELFF
TRBJ2-1 TRBV12-2 CASRLDYNEQFF
TRBJ2-7 TRBV7-9 CASSQSGGQNSYEQYF
TRBJ1-2 TRBV29-1 CSVDGAGVPYGYTF
TRBJ2-7 TRBV12-3/TRBV12-4 CASSPPGGGEQYF
TRBJ2-1 TRBV12-5 CASALAPGGWNEQFF
TRBJ2-7 TRBV7-6 CASSLGQANEQYF
TRBJ2-7 TRBV5-1 CASSSRGFSYEQYF
TRBJ2-6 TRBV29-1 CSVESPDSYDSGANVLTF
TRBJ2-2 TRBV20-1 CSARGDSGQHLLPNTGELFF
TRBJ2-5 TRBV11-2 CASFRVGETQYF
TRBJ2-7 TRBV9 CASSVANEGPSDPYEQYF
TRBJ2-1 TRBV4-1 CASSQVASEQFF
TRBJ2-3 TRBV9 CASSPRWGTVSTDTQYF
TRBJ2-7 TRBV5-1 CASSLDSLRDEQYF
TRBJ2-3 TRBV7-3 CASSPYITDTQYF
TRBJ1-1 TRBV7-9 CAIRAMNTEAFF
TRBJ2-1 TRBV28 CASSFLGLNNEQFF
TRBJ2-1 TRBV4-1 CASSQGQGQFHEQFF
TRBJ2-1 TRBV2 CASEGTSGDNEQFF
TRBJ1-5 TRBV6-5 CAAGTGGNQPQHF
TRBJ2-7 TRBV29-1 CSVEEGQNSYEQYF
TRBJ2-5 TRBV7-3 CASSPTGGSETQYF
TRBJ2-5 TRBV7-3 CASSLGGAGETQYF